The 25 T cell receptor beta chains below come from one sample, sequenced in a study of T-cell reconstitution after alpha-beta-depleted transplantation in children. Preparation of the TCRbeta library used unique molecular identifiers. Via MiXCR, TCRdb re-called the PCR reads, giving one row per CDR3 protein. The repertoire holds about 500,000 distinct CDR3 sequences, with over 10% as singletons. The source material was PBMCs, mostly from graft donor cells, sampled 180 days after TCRalphabeta/CD19-depleted stem cell transplant. The receptors were gathered from a female patient between 2 and 15 years old who had a stem cell transplant for aplastic anemia, so the T cells may come from the graft donor.

This clonotype was counted a few times. J is TRBJ1-2 and V is TRBV5-1, with a weak D call TRBD1 (6 bases). Trimming shortened V by 1 base and J by 7 bases, and 17 bases separated the two germline ends. Germline loops: CDR1 SGHRS, CDR2 YFSETQ. The CDR3 loop spans 15 amino acids. The CDR3 reads CASSLKDSTMSGYTF. The CDR3, as DNA: TGCGCCAGCAGCTTGAAGGACAGCACTATGTCTGGCTACACCTTC.

Ten or more counts support this clonotype. V gene TRBV29-1 combines with J gene TRBJ1-5; weak D call: TRBD1 (5 bases). Trimming removed 4 bases at V and 8 bases at J, with 15 bases between. The CDR3 totals 13 residues. Germline CDR1 is SQVTM and CDR2 is ANQGSEA. The CDR3 is CSVVGARGEPQHF. The CDR3 nucleotides read TGCAGCGTTGTTGGGGCCCGGGGGGAGCCCCAGCATTTT.

The chain is built from TRBV9 and TRBJ2-7; 11 bases map to TRBD2. This CDR3 is built from 17 residues. Per germline, CDR1 SGDLS and CDR2 YYNGEE. V lost 0 bases to trimming and J lost 0 bases; unmatched junction nucleotides: 5. This CDR3 is CASSVGLAGSSSYEQYF. CDR3 bases: TGTGCCAGCAGCGTAGGACTAGCGGGATCAAGCTCCTACGAGCAGTACTTC.

The table lists this clonotype with a few counts. The gene calls are TRBV15 and TRBJ2-1, with TRBD1 identical over 10 bases. Germline assignment: CDR1 LNHNV and CDR2 YYDKDF (reference sequence). The CDR3 has 15 residues. The V segment lost 1 base and the J segment 6 bases; nucleotides outside the gene matches: 3. CDR3 region: CATSRGDRGGNEQFF. The DNA of the CDR3 is TGTGCCACCAGCAGAGGGGACAGGGGCGGCAATGAGCAGTTCTTC.

The chain couples TRBV6-5 to TRBJ1-4, with D uncertain. V lost 2 bases and J 0 bases, leaving 13 bases between the germline ends. Germline V gene data show CDR1 as MNHEY and CDR2 as SVGAGI. The CDR3 totals 17 residues. The CDR3 DNA follows: TGTGCCAGCAGTTACGCCTATCCCATTTCAACTAATGAAAAACTGTTTTTT. Protein: CASSYAYPISTNEKLFF.

The sample holds a few counts of this clonotype. The chain uses TRBV6-1 and TRBJ2-1; a weak D match, TRBD1 (6 bases). Looked up from germline, CDR1 is MNHNS and CDR2 is SASEGT. Between the trimmed V and J ends, which lost 1 base and 6 bases, there was a span of 19 bases. The length of the CDR3 is 17 residues. Here the CDR3 reads CASSEDFRGQSTNEQFF. CDR3 sequence (DNA): TGTGCCAGCAGTGAAGATTTCAGGGGCCAGAGTACCAATGAGCAGTTCTTC.

The chain uses TRBV4-3 and TRBJ2-1; perhaps D is TRBD1 or TRBD2 (5 bases each). Germline-derived CDR1 and CDR2 are LGHNA and YSLEER. This CDR3 is 18 amino acids long. Trimming took off 3 bases at V and 8 bases at J, with 26 bases between the two ends. In DNA form, the CDR3 reads TGCGCCAGCAGCCATACAATTCTCCGGGACCGCTTTCTGGATGAGCAGTTCTTC. Protein sequence: CASSHTILRDRFLDEQFF.

This clonotype was picked up a small number of times. The chain recombines TRBV24-1 with TRBJ2-6; a possible D gene is TRBD1 (6 bases). V was trimmed by 3 bases and J by 2 bases, leaving 13 bases between them. This CDR3 contains 17 residues. Germline V CDR1 and CDR2: KGHDR, SFDVKD. CDR3 sequence reads: CATSDPVGATGANVLTF. Written as DNA, the CDR3 is TGTGCCACCAGTGATCCAGTGGGGGCCACTGGGGCCAACGTCCTGACTTTC.

This rearrangement joins TRBV12-3 or TRBV12-4 to TRBJ1-4; D unresolved. The CDR3 has 13 residues. V was cut by 5 bases and J by 8 bases, with 12 bases left in between. Here the CDR3 reads CASSGRSREKLFF. The CDR3, as DNA: TGTGCCAGCAGTGGACGAAGCAGAGAAAAACTGTTTTTT.

This clonotype was found a few times. The chain couples TRBV27 to TRBJ1-1, with 9 bases aligning to TRBD1. CDR1 and CDR2 (germline): MNHEY, SMNVEV (reference sequence). The CDR3 totals 16 residues. The trim removed 3 bases at V and 0 bases at J, leaving 5 bases unmatched. The CDR3 loop reads CASSLLDRGMNTEAFF. CDR3 coding DNA: TGTGCCAGCAGTTTGTTGGACAGGGGTATGAACACTGAAGCTTTCTTT.

This rearrangement joins TRBV10-3 to TRBJ2-3, with TRBD1 as a possible D gene (5 bases). V shed 8 bases and J shed 4 bases, with 10 bases lying between them. CDR3 length: 12 residues. Looked up from germline, CDR1 is ENHRY and CDR2 is SYGVKD. DNA for the CDR3: TGTGCCATCGGGGCGCGCCCAGATACGCAGTATTTT. This codes for CAIGARPDTQYF.

The V gene is TRBV12-3 or TRBV12-4, the J gene TRBJ2-2; D may correspond to TRBD1 or TRBD2 (5 bases each). The CDR3 is made up of 14 amino acids. V was clipped by 1 base and J by 6 bases, with 9 bases between them. The chain's CDR3 is CASSLVVGAGELFF. In DNA, the CDR3 is TGTGCCAGCAGTTTAGTGGTGGGGGCCGGGGAGCTGTTTTTT.

This chain connects TRBV14 to TRBJ1-2, with TRBD1 matching 10 bases. The CDR3 loop spans 14 amino acids. V lost 5 bases and J lost 5; bases outside the gene matches: 5. CDR1 and CDR2 from the germline V gene are SGHDN and FVKESK. CDR3 DNA: TGTGCCAGCAGCGCAGACAGGGGGCCGTATGGCTACACCTTC. Translation: CASSADRGPYGYTF.

V usage is TRBV28 and J usage is TRBJ2-7; the D gene is possibly TRBD1 (6 bases). The CDR3 is made up of 14 amino acids. The germline CDR1 and CDR2 sequences are MDHEN and SYDVKM. The CDR3 region is CATRRRQEDYEQYF. The CDR3, as DNA: TGTGCAACAAGGCGGAGACAGGAGGACTACGAGCAGTACTTC. Variable domain in full (rest from reference TRBV28 and TRBJ2-7): DVKVTQSSRYLVKRTGEKVFLECVQDMDHENMFWYRQDPGLGLRLIYFSYDVKMKEKGDIPEGYSVSREKKERFSLILESASTNQTSMYLCATRRRQEDYEQYFGPGTRLTVT.

This clonotype was seen more than once but under ten times. The genes are TRBV5-6 and TRBJ2-7, with 8 bases lining up with TRBD2. Germline CDR1 SGHDT, CDR2 YYEEEE. The CDR3 totals 17 residues. The V gene end was trimmed by 5 bases and the J gene end by 0 bases; junction bases not matched to a gene: 13. In nucleotides, the CDR3 is TGTGCCAGCAGGATGTCCGGCGGGCTAGCGGGCTCCTACGAGCAGTACGTC. Protein sequence: CASRMSGGLAGSYEQYV.

This clonotype was recorded a few times. This chain links TRBV7-2 with TRBJ1-3; D not certain. The V gene's germline CDR1 is SGHTA and CDR2 FQGNSA. The V end was cut by 5 bases, the J end by 2 bases, with 13 bases between. The CDR3 consists of 15 residues. The CDR3, as DNA: TGTGCCAGCAGCCCGGCGGGGATACCTGGAAACACCATATATTTT. Residues: CASSPAGIPGNTIYF.

This clonotype showed up just a few times. The V gene is TRBV11-1, the J gene TRBJ2-3; 8 bases agree with TRBD2. With V trimmed by 3 bases and J by 2 bases, 16 bases remained unmatched. This CDR3 region has 19 residues. Germline-derived CDR1 and CDR2 are SGHAT and FQDESV (reference sequence). The CDR3 reads CASSFGINRRGAPTDTQYF. CDR3 nucleotides: TGTGCCAGCAGCTTCGGGATCAATAGGCGGGGGGCGCCCACAGATACGCAGTATTTT.

This clonotype was seen at least ten times. The chain joins TRBV12-3 or TRBV12-4 to TRBJ2-5; D unresolved. V was cut by 6 bases and J by 5 bases, with 10 bases left in between. This CDR3 contains 12 residues. CDR3 sequence reads: CASSRPPETQYF. Written as DNA, the CDR3 is TGTGCCAGCAGCCGCCCCCCCGAGACCCAGTACTTC.

The J gene is TRBJ1-6, the V gene TRBV9; the D is unclear. Looked up from germline, CDR1 is SGDLS and CDR2 is YYNGEE. V was shortened by 0 bases and J by 5 bases, with 12 bases between the two germline ends. The CDR3 length is 16 residues. The CDR3 loop reads CASSVGGPADNSPLHF. The CDR3 DNA reads as TGTGCCAGCAGCGTAGGAGGGCCGGCCGATAATTCACCCCTCCACTTT.

The chain links TRBV19 to TRBJ2-1, with 11 positions matching TRBD2. The germline CDR1 and CDR2 sequences are LNHDA and SQIVND (reference sequence). The CDR3 covers 20 residues. V gave up 4 bases and J gave up 7 bases; unmatched junction bases: 21. The CDR3: CASSTHRGSLAGGLMNEQFF. CDR3 nucleotide sequence: TGTGCCAGTAGTACCCACAGGGGTTCTCTAGCGGGAGGCCTTATGAATGAGCAGTTCTTC.

This clonotype was detected only a few times. The chain uses TRBV20-1 and TRBJ2-1; D tentatively reads TRBD1 or TRBD2 (5 bases each). The CDR3 runs 16 residues. Germline V CDR1 and CDR2: DFQATT, SNEGSKA (reference sequence). With 3 bases removed from V and 0 bases from J, the gap between germline ends came to 15 bases. For the CDR3, the DNA is TGCAGTGCTAGGGGGACGGGTCCAAGCTCCTACAATGAGCAGTTCTTC. Residues: CSARGTGPSSYNEQFF.

This clonotype was detected a few times. The rearrangement links TRBV4-1 to TRBJ1-5; tentatively, D is TRBD1 (5 bases). Trimming cost V 0 bases and J 4 bases, with 10 bases left between them. The CDR3 is made up of 15 amino acids. Germline V gives CDR1 MGHRA, CDR2 YSYEKL. The CDR3 coding sequence is TGCGCCAGCAGCCAAGATGGCCCAGGGAATCAGCCCCAGCATTTT. It translates to CASSQDGPGNQPQHF.

This chain uses TRBV3-1 with TRBJ2-1, with D perhaps matching TRBD2 (5 bases). The ends were cut back, 4 bases at V and 0 bases at J, with 10 bases in the middle. The germline gives CDR1 LGHDT, CDR2 YNNKEL (reference sequence). CDR3 length: 15 residues. The CDR3 sequence: CASSPYEGSYNEQFF. Here the CDR3 DNA reads TGTGCCAGCAGCCCCTACGAGGGCTCCTACAATGAGCAGTTCTTC.

This chain connects TRBV7-2 to TRBJ1-3, with D hard to call. The CDR3 has 14 amino acids. V was clipped by 8 bases and J by 0 bases, with 11 bases between them. Germline CDR1 SGHTA, CDR2 FQGNSA. CDR3 coding DNA: TGTGCCAGCGGATTACAGATCTCTGGAAACACCATATATTTT. Translation gives CASGLQISGNTIYF.

In this sample, this clonotype turned up a few times. One end of the junction fails to match germline, which may point to a read error. This chain links TRBV29-1 with TRBJ2-5, with TRBD1 as a possible D gene (6 bases). The CDR3 spans 13 residues. Germline assignment: CDR1 SQVTM and CDR2 ANQGSEA. The CDR3 nucleotides read TGCAGCGTTGAACCCCCGGACAGCGGAAGGATAGGATTC. Its protein is CSVEPPDSGRIGF.